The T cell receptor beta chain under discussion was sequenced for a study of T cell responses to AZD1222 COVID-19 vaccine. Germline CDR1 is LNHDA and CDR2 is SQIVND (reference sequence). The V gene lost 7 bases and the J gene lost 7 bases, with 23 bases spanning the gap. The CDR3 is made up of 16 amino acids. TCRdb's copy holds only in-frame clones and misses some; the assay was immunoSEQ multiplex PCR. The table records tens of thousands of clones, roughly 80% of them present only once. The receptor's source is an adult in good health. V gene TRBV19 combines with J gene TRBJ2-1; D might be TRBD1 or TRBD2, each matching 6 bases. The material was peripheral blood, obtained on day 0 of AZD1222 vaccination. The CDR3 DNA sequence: TGTGCCAGTACCAAGGGGGGCTTTCTCTACGCAAATGAGCAGTTCTTC. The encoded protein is CASTKGGFLYANEQFF.